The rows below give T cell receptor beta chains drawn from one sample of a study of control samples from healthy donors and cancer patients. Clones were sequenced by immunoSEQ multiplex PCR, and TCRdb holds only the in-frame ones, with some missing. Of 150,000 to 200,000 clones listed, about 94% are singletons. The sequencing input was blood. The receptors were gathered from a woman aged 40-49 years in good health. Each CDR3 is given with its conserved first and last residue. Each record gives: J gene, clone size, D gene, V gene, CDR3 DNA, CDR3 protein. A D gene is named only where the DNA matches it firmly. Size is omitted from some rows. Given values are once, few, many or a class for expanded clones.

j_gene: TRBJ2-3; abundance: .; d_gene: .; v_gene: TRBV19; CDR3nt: TGTGCCAGCGCCCCCCTCTATAGGGGGAAGGTCGCGCAGTATTTT; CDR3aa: CASAPLYRGKVAQYF
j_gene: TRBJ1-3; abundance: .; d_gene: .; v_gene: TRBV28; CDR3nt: TGTGCCAGCAGTTTTTTACCCGGGCTCTCTGGAAACACCATATATTTT; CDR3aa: CASSFLPGLSGNTIYF
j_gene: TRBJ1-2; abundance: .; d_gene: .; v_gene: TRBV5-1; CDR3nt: TGCGCCAGCAGCTTGGACAGTAGTTATGGCTACACCTTC; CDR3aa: CASSLDSSYGYTF
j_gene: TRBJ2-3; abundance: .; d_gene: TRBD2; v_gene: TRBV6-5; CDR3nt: TGTGCCAGCACCCCGTATGGGAGGGGCGCAGATACGCAGTATTTT; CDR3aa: CASTPYGRGADTQYF
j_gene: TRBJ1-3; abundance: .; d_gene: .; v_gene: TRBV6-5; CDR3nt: TGTGCCAGCGGCCAGGGCTTTCACACCATATATTTT; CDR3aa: CASGQGFHTIYF
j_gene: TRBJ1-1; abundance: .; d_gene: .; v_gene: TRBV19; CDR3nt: TGTGCCAGTAGTATGACAGTTCCCACTGAAGCTTTCTTT; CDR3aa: CASSMTVPTEAFF
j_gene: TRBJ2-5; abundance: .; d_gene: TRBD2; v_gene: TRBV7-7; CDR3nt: TGTGCCAGCAGCCTGAAGCGGACTAGCGGGGCGGTACAAGAGACCCAGTACTTC; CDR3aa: CASSLKRTSGAVQETQYF
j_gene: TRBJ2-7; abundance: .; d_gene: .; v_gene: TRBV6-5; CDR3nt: TGTGCCAGCAGTAGCACTAGTACCTACGAGCAGTACTTC; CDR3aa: CASSSTSTYEQYF
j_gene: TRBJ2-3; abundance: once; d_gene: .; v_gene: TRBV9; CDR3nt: TGTGCCAGCAGCGGGGGCTGGGACAGTGGAGGGAATACGCAGTATTTT; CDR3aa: CASSGGWDSGGNTQYF
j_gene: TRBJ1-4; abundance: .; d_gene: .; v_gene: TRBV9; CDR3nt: TGTGCCAGCAGCGTAGGTCCGTCCGGGGTGAGTGAAAAACTGTTTTTT; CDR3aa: CASSVGPSGVSEKLFF
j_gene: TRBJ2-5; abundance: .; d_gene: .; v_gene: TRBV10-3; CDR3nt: TGTGCCATCAGTGAGTCCCGGGAGACCCAGTACTTC; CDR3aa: CAISESRETQYF
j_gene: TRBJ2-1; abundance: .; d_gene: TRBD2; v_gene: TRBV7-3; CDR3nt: TGTGCCAGCAGCTACTTAGCGGGGGGGTGGAATGAGCAGTTCTTC; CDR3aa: CASSYLAGGWNEQFF
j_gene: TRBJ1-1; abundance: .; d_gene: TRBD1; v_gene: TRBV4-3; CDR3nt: TGCGCCAGCAGCCGCCGACAGGGAGGCTACGAAGCTTTCTTT; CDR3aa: CASSRRQGGYEAFF
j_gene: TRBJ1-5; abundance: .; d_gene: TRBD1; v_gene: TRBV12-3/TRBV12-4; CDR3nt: TGTGCCAGCAGCACGGGACAGAATCAGCCCCAGCATTTT; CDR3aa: CASSTGQNQPQHF
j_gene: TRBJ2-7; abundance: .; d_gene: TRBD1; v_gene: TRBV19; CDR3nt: TGTGCCAGTAGTAGTGGACAGGGGGGCTCCTACGAGCAGTACTTC; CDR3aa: CASSSGQGGSYEQYF
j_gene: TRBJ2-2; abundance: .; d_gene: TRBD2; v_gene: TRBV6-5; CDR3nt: TGTGCCAGCAGACGACTAGCGGGAGCCCCCGGGGAGCTGTTTTTT; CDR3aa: CASRRLAGAPGELFF
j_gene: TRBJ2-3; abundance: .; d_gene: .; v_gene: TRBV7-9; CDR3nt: TGTGCCAGCAGCCCGAGGGTTCGGTATACAGATACGCAGTATTTT; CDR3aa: CASSPRVRYTDTQYF
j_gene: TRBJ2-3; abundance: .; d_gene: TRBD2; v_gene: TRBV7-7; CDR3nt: TGTGCTAGCAGCGCGGGACTAGCGGGAACTGATACGCAGTATTTT; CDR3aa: CASSAGLAGTDTQYF
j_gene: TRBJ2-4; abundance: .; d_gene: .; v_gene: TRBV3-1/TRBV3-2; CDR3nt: TGTGCCAGCAGCCCCCGGGAGCTGGGCCAGACGCAAAACATTCAGTACTTC; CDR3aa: CASSPRELGQTQNIQYF
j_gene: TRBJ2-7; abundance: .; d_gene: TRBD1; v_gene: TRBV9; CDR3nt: TGTGCCAGCAGCGTGGGGACAGTCTCCTACGAGCAGTACTTC; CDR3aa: CASSVGTVSYEQYF
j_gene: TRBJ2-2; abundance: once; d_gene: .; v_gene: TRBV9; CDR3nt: TGTGCCAGCAGCGTAGCCCACCGGACTCCCACCGGGGAGCTGTTTTTT; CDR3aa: CASSVAHRTPTGELFF
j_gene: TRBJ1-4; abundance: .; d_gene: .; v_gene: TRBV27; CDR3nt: TGTGCCAGCAGTTTAGGAGGGGGGGCTGAAAAACTGTTTTTT; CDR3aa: CASSLGGGAEKLFF
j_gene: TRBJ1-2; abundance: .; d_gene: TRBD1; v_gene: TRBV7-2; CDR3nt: TGTGCCAGCAGCTTAGTTGCAGGGGGCGCTTCTGGCTACACCTTC; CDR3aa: CASSLVAGGASGYTF
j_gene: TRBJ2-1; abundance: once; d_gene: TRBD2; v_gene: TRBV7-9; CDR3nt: TGTGCCAGCAGCTCAACGGGGGGGCCGTGGAATGAGCAGTTCTTC; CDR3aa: CASSSTGGPWNEQFF
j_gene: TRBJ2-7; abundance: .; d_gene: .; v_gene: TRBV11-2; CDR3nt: TGTGCCAGCAGCCGAAACATCCTAGGGGACTACGAGCAGTACTTC; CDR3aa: CASSRNILGDYEQYF
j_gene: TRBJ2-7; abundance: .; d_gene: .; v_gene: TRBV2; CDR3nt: TGTGCCAGCAGTGCGTGGCAGGCGAGCTCCTACGAGCAGTACTTC; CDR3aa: CASSAWQASSYEQYF
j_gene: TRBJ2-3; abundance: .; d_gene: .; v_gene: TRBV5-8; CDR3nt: TGTGCCAGCAGCCGTTCGTTTGGCAGGGGCAGCACAGATACGCAGTATTTT; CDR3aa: CASSRSFGRGSTDTQYF
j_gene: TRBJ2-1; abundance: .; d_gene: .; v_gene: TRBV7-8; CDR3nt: TGTGCCAGCAGCCCGGGTGAGCAGTTCTTC; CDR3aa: CASSPGEQFF
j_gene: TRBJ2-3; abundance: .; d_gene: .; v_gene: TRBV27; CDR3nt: TGTGCCAGCAGTTTCTTGGACACCCGATGGGATACGCAGTATTTT; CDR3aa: CASSFLDTRWDTQYF
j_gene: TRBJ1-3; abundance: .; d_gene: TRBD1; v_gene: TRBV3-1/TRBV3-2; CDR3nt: TGTGCCAGCAGCCAAGGCCAGACAGGGTGGAACACCATATATTTT; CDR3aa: CASSQGQTGWNTIYF
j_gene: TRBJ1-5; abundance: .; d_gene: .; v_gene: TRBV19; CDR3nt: TGTGCCAGTAAGCCCTTTCCGGTAGGCAATCAGCCCCAGCATTTT; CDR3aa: CASKPFPVGNQPQHF
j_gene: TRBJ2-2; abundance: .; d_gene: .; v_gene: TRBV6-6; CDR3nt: TGTGCCAGCAGGGCCGGGATCCGGGGCACCGGGGAGCTGTTTTTT; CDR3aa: CASRAGIRGTGELFF
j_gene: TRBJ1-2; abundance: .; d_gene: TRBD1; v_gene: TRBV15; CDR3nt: TGTGCCACCAGCAGAGGACAGGGTACCTATGGCTACACCTTC; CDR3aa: CATSRGQGTYGYTF
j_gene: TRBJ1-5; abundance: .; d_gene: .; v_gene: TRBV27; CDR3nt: TGTGCCAGCGGGTTCCGGGGGCAGCCCCAGCATTTT; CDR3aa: CASGFRGQPQHF
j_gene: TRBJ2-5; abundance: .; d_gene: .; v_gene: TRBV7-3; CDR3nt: TGTGCCAGCAGCTTAAACCCCCGGGGGGCTGCAGAGACCCAGTACTTC; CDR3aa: CASSLNPRGAAETQYF
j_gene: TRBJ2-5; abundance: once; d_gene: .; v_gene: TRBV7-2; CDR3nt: TGTGCCAGCAGCTTAGTGGGGCGAGAGACCCAGTACTTC; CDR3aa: CASSLVGRETQYF
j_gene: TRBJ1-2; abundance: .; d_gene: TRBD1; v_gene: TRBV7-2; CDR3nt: TGTGCCAGCAGATTACAAAAAGGGAGACAGGGGGGGGTCTACTATGGCTACACCTTC; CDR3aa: CASRLQKGRQGGVYYGYTF
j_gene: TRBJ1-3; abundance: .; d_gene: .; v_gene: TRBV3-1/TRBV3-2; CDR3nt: TGTGCCAGCAGCCAGTCTGTGCTCTCTGGAAACACCATATATTTT; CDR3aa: CASSQSVLSGNTIYF
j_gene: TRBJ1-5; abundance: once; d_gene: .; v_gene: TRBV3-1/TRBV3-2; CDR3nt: TGTGCCAGCAGCCCAGGGTTTCAGCCCCAGCATTTT; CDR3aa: CASSPGFQPQHF
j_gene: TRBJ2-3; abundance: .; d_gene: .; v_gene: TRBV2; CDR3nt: TGTGCCACATCAACTGGGGGACGGGATACGCAGTATTTT; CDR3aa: CATSTGGRDTQYF
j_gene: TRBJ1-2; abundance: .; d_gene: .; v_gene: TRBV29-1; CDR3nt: TGCAGCGTTGAAAGCGGGTTAGGCTACACCTTC; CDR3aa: CSVESGLGYTF